This T cell receptor beta chain emerged from a study of blood T cell repertoires in COVID-19. This CDR3 contains 16 residues. Germline loops: CDR1 MGHRA, CDR2 YSYEKL. V was cut by 2 bases and J by 7 bases, with 17 bases left in between. Source study methods: Using reference gene primer amplification, nucleated cell counts were estimated. TCRdb keeps only in-frame clones here, not all; method: immunoSEQ multiplex PCR. The V and J calls and clone size were taken over from that table, and D and trimming were inferred from the DNA. The data show about 98,000 clones, with 81% seen just once and around 11% held by the top ten.

What was sequenced was peripheral blood. This sequence joins TRBV4-1 and TRBJ1-4; possible D gene TRBD1, 5 bases. This receptor was identified in a woman aged 80 or over with acute or convalescent COVID-19. The DNA of the CDR3 is TGCGCCAGCAGCCAATTCGGGACTCCCAATGGTGAAAAACTGTTTTTT. Translating gives CASSQFGTPNGEKLFF.